One and the same sample provided the 6 T cell receptor beta chains below, sequenced in a study of cytomegalovirus exposure and HLA in healthy donors. Sequencing used immunoSEQ multiplex PCR; TCRdb keeps in-frame clones, though not all of them. This table has roughly 60,000 clones, 91% appearing once. The specimen was PBMCs. Receptors were obtained from a woman under 40 in good health and CMV-seronegative.

The V call is TRBV5-4, the J call TRBJ2-1, with 11 bases matching TRBD2. The CDR3 runs to 15 residues. Germline V gives CDR1 SGHNT, CDR2 YYREEE (reference sequence). With 0 bases clipped from V and 6 bases from J, the junction kept 2 bases outside the gene matches. Here the CDR3 reads CASSLGLAGGNEQFF. The CDR3, as DNA: TGTGCCAGCAGCTTGGGCCTAGCGGGAGGCAATGAGCAGTTCTTC.

This clone was observed a few times. The CDR3 loop reads CATSAGGGNQPQHF. CDR3 nucleotides: TGTGCCACCTCGGCCGGGGGAGGCAATCAGCCCCAGCATTTT. The chain uses TRBV15 and TRBJ1-5; TRBD1 might be the D (5 bases). The CDR3 loop spans 14 amino acids. CDR1 is LNHNV, CDR2 YYDKDF, per germline (reference sequence). Trimming stripped 8 bases from V and 2 bases from J, with 13 bases between. The full variable domain, its missing parts supplied by reference TRBV15 and TRBJ1-5, is DAMVIQNPRYQVTQFGKPVTLSCSQTLNHNVMYWYQQKSSQAPKLLFHYYDKDFNNEADTPDNFQSRRPNTSFCFLDIRSPGLGDTAMYLCATSAGGGNQPQHFGDGTRLSIL.

The chain couples TRBV4-3 to TRBJ2-7; TRBD1 matches at 11 bases. The V segment lost 0 bases and the J segment 2 bases; nucleotides outside the gene matches: 9. The CDR3 runs 18 residues. Looked up from germline, CDR1 is LGHNA and CDR2 is YSLEER. CDR3 loop: CASSQELPGTGGTYEQYF. In DNA, the CDR3 is TGCGCCAGCAGCCAAGAGCTGCCGGGGACAGGGGGAACCTACGAGCAGTACTTC.

This clone was recorded once. The DNA of the CDR3 is TGTGCCAGCAGTGAGTTTAGTTACGAAAGAGAGACCCAGTACTTC. Amino acid sequence: CASSEFSYERETQYF. The V gene is TRBV6-1, the J gene TRBJ2-5; D remains ambiguous. The CDR3 loop spans 15 amino acids. The V end was cut by 3 bases, the J end by 4 bases, with 15 bases between. Per germline, CDR1 MNHNS and CDR2 SASEGT.

The chain employs TRBV15 and TRBJ2-7, with 7 bases that match TRBD2. The V and J ends lost 1 base and 2 bases, in that order; junction bases with no gene match: 20. The CDR3 is 20 residues long. The germline V gene encodes CDR1 LNHNV and CDR2 YYDKDF (reference sequence). CDR3 DNA sequence: TGTGCCACCAGCAGAGGACTATCACTAGCGCCCCTACGGGATACCTACGAGCAGTACTTC. Translation: CATSRGLSLAPLRDTYEQYF.

The chain couples TRBV7-9 to TRBJ1-2; D remains ambiguous. The CDR3 runs 13 residues. Germline V gene lookup returns CDR1 SEHNR and CDR2 FQNEAQ (reference sequence). V lost 2 bases and J 6 bases, leaving 10 bases between the germline ends. CDR3 region: CASSLSERNGYTF. In DNA, the CDR3 is TGTGCCAGCAGCTTATCTGAGAGGAATGGCTACACCTTC.